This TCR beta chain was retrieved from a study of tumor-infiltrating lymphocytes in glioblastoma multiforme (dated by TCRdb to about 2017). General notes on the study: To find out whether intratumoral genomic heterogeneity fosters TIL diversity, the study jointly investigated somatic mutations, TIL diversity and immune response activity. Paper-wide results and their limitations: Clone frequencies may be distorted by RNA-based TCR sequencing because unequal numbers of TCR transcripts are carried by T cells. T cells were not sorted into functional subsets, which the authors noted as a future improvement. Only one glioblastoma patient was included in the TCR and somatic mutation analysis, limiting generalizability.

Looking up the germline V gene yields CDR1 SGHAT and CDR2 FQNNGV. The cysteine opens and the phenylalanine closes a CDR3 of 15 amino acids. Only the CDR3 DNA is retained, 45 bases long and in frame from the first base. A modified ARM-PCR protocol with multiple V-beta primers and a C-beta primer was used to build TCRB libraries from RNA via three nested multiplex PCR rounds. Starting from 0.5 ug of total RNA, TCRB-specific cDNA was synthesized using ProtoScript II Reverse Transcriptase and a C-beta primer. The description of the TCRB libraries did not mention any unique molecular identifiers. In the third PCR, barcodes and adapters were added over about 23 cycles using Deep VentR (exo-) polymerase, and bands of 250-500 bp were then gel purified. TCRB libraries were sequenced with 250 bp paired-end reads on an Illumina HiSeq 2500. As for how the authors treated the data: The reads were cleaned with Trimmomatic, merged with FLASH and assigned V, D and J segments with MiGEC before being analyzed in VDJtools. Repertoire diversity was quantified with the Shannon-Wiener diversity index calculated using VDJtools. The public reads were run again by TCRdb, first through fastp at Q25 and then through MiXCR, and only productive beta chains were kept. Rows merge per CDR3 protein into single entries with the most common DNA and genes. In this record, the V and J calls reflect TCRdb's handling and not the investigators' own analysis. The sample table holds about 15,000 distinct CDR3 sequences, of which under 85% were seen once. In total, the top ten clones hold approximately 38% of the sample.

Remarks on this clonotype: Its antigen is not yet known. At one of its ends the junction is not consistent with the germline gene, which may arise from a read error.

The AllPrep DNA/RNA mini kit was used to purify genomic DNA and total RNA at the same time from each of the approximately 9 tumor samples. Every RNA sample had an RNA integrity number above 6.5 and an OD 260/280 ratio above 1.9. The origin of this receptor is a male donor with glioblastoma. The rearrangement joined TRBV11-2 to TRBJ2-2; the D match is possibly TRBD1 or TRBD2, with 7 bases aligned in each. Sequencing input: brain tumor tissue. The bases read TGTACCAGGGGGATGGGTGCGGGAGTCCCCGGGGAGCTGTTTTTT. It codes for CTRGMGAGVPGELFF.